These 10 T cell receptor beta chains share one sample of origin, sequenced in a study of cytomegalovirus exposure and HLA in healthy donors. The PCR contained 60 Vbeta and 13 Jbeta primers. Assay used: immunoSEQ multiplex PCR; TCRdb lists only in-frame clones, some missing. Seen here are 250,000 to 350,000 clones, approximately 90% observed once, and the top ten hold roughly 4%. The sample comprised PBMCs. These receptor sequences come from a man in his forties in good health and CMV-seropositive.

This clone was found once. The V call is TRBV19, the J call TRBJ2-7; 7 bases align to TRBD2. The CDR3 length is 13 residues. CDR1 LNHDA and CDR2 SQIVND come from the germline V gene (reference sequence). V trimming: 9 bases; J trimming: 6 bases; junction bases outside the gene matches: 11. In DNA form, the CDR3 reads TGTGCCAGAGGGGCCGGGGGGATGGCCGAGCAGTACTTC. This translates into CARGAGGMAEQYF.

The rearrangement uses TRBV30 and TRBJ2-5; weak D call: TRBD1 (6 bases). The CDR3 contains 12 residues. Germline CDR1 reads GTSNPN; CDR2 reads SVGIG (reference sequence). Deletions cut 2 bases from V and 8 bases from J, with 12 bases between. This CDR3 is CAWSYGGSTQYF. The CDR3 region has the DNA TGTGCCTGGAGTTATGGGGGCAGTACCCAGTACTTC.

V and J are TRBV6-5 and TRBJ2-3; 9 nucleotides match TRBD2. Per germline, CDR1 MNHEY and CDR2 SVGAGI. CDR3 size: 15 residues. V trimming: 5 bases; J trimming: 4 bases; junction bases outside the gene matches: 7. For the CDR3, the DNA is TGTGCCAGCAGTCTTAGCGGGAGCGGCCCAGATACGCAGTATTTT. This sequence encodes CASSLSGSGPDTQYF.

The rearrangement links TRBV11-2 to TRBJ1-2; D remains ambiguous. Trimming removed 5 bases at V and 5 bases at J, with 6 bases between. The CDR3 length is 11 residues. CDR1 is SGHAT, CDR2 FQNNGV, per germline. The chain's CDR3 is CASSLQYGYTF. CDR3 in DNA: TGTGCCAGCAGCCTACAGTATGGCTACACCTTC.

The V and J genes are TRBV28 and TRBJ2-3, with 7 bases lining up with TRBD2. The CDR3 loop spans 16 amino acids. Trimming cost V 6 bases and J 2 bases; bases outside gene matches: 11. Germline assignment: CDR1 MDHEN and CDR2 SYDVKM. CDR3 region: CASSLPDSGHTDTQYF. In nucleotides, the CDR3 is TGTGCCAGCAGCCTCCCCGATAGCGGGCACACAGATACGCAGTATTTT.

CDR3 bases: TGTGCCAGCTCAGGGGGCTGGGGGCAGCCCCAGCATTTT. Residues: CASSGGWGQPQHF. The genes are TRBV28 and TRBJ1-5; TRBD1 matches at 8 bases. Looked up from germline, CDR1 is MDHEN and CDR2 is SYDVKM. V lost 8 bases to trimming and J lost 7 bases; unmatched junction nucleotides: 7. This CDR3 region has 13 residues.

CDR3 sequence (DNA): TGTGCCAGCAGTGCGCTTTGGGGGGGCAATCAGCCCCAGCATTTT. It is translated as CASSALWGGNQPQHF. This chain connects TRBV6-4 to TRBJ1-5; a weak D match, TRBD1 (5 bases). The CDR3 runs to 15 residues. Germline V gene sequence: CDR1 MRHNA, CDR2 SNTAGT. Trimming cost V 4 bases and J 2 bases, with 12 bases left between them.

The DNA of the CDR3 is TGTGCCAGCTCACTTCACAGGGAATTAAACACTGAAGCTTTCTTT. Translation gives CASSLHRELNTEAFF. The V gene is TRBV18, the J gene TRBJ1-1, with TRBD1 as a possible D gene (6 bases). The CDR3 consists of 15 residues. The germline V and J ends were trimmed by 4 bases and 2 bases, with 14 bases remaining between them. Germline loops: CDR1 KGHSH, CDR2 LQKENI.

The chain has TRBV29-1 and TRBJ1-2, with TRBD1 as a possible D gene (6 bases). Germline V CDR1 and CDR2: SQVTM, ANQGSEA. The V and J ends lost 2 bases and 8 bases respectively, with 21 bases between them. The CDR3 sequence is 15 residues long. CDR3 DNA sequence: TGCAGCGTTGAACAGGGGACGACCACGCACCGAGGCTACACCTTC. This encodes CSVEQGTTTHRGYTF.

The V and J genes are TRBV15 and TRBJ2-7; possible D gene TRBD2, 6 bases. Per germline, CDR1 LNHNV and CDR2 YYDKDF (reference sequence). CDR3 size: 20 residues. Trimming took off 0 bases at V and 3 bases at J, with 27 bases between the two ends. CDR3 in amino acids: CATSRDLRANPGRRGYEQYF. CDR3 DNA: TGTGCCACCAGCAGAGATCTTAGGGCCAACCCGGGACGGAGGGGCTACGAGCAGTACTTC.